Below are 16 T cell receptor beta chains sequenced from a single sample in a study of T cell changes during pregnancy in multiple sclerosis. Profiling relied on immunoSEQ multiplex PCR, and the TCRdb table lists in-frame clones only, not all of them. The data hold approximately 50,000 clones, with about 92% observed a single time. The sequenced sample was CD4+ T cells from peripheral blood mononuclear cells, obtained in the third trimester of pregnancy. The receptors were sampled from a female donor with multiple sclerosis, enrolled in a pregnancy study.

The chain joins TRBV27 to TRBJ1-5; the D gene is possibly TRBD1 (5 bases). This CDR3 spans 15 amino acids. CDR1 is MNHEY, CDR2 SMNVEV, per germline (reference sequence). V gave up 0 bases and J gave up 4 bases, with 10 bases separating them. CDR3 in DNA: TGTGCCAGCAGTTTATCATTACGGGGGAATCAGCCCCAGCATTTT. Amino acid sequence: CASSLSLRGNQPQHF.

The chain is built from TRBV6-5 and TRBJ1-4; 9 bases line up with TRBD1. After removal of 4 bases from V and 7 bases from J, the junction contained 7 bases not matched to a gene. The CDR3 totals 15 residues. From germline, CDR1 is MNHEY and CDR2 SVGAGI. The CDR3 is CASSSAGQGSEKLFF. The CDR3 DNA follows: TGTGCCAGCAGTTCTGCGGGACAGGGCTCTGAAAAACTGTTTTTT.

This chain links TRBV14 with TRBJ2-7, with 10 bases lining up with TRBD1. After removal of 5 bases from V and 3 bases from J, the junction contained 7 bases not matched to a gene. Germline CDR1 reads SGHDN; CDR2 reads FVKESK. The CDR3 consists of 15 residues. Here the CDR3 reads CASSYGQGVLYEQYF. The CDR3 DNA sequence: TGTGCCAGCAGCTATGGACAGGGGGTTCTCTACGAGCAGTACTTC.

The CDR3 DNA is TGCGCCAGCAGCCAAGTGTTCGGTTTCTATGGCTACACCTTC. This gives the protein CASSQVFGFYGYTF. The chain couples TRBV4-1 to TRBJ1-2; no clear D. CDR3 size: 14 residues. CDR1 is MGHRA, CDR2 YSYEKL, per germline. V lost 1 base and J lost 4, with 10 bases in between.

A single count supports this clone. The chain recombines TRBV30 with TRBJ2-4; 12 bases are shared with TRBD2. J lost 2 bases, V lost 2 bases, and 7 bases had no gene match. This CDR3 contains 17 residues. Looked up from germline, CDR1 is GTSNPN and CDR2 is SVGIG (reference sequence). DNA of the CDR3: TGTGCCTGGAGTTCGAGCCGGACTAGCGGGACCAAAAACATTCAGTACTTC. This translates into CAWSSSRTSGTKNIQYF.

The rearrangement uses TRBV15 and TRBJ1-5; D is undetermined. This CDR3 has 15 amino acids. Trimming cost V 0 bases and J 1 base, with 7 bases left between them. The germline CDR1 and CDR2 sequences are LNHNV and YYDKDF (reference sequence). For the CDR3, the DNA is TGTGCCACCAGCAGAGACGGGAGAAGCAATCAGCCCCAGCATTTT. Translated, it gives CATSRDGRSNQPQHF.

This clone was seen just once. This chain connects TRBV28 to TRBJ2-3; D is ambiguous. The germline V gene has CDR1 MDHEN and CDR2 SYDVKM. V lost 4 bases, J lost 2 bases, and 4 bases lay in between. The CDR3 contains 12 residues. CDR3 residues: CASSYYTDTQYF. Written as DNA, the CDR3 is TGTGCCAGCAGTTATTACACAGATACGCAGTATTTT.

The chain has TRBV10-3 and TRBJ1-2; TRBD1 matches at 9 bases. Germline V gene sequence: CDR1 ENHRY, CDR2 SYGVKD. The CDR3 is 13 amino acids. V trimming: 5 bases; J trimming: 6 bases; junction bases outside the gene matches: 4. The CDR3 DNA sequence: TGTGCCATCAGTCCCGGGACAGGGAATGGCTACACCTTC. Amino acid sequence: CAISPGTGNGYTF.

This clone was picked up one time. V usage is TRBV7-3 and J usage is TRBJ2-5, with TRBD2 matching 8 bases. Germline loops: CDR1 SGHTA, CDR2 FQGTGA. V was clipped by 5 bases and J by 2 bases; unmatched bases: 4. The CDR3 contains 14 residues. The CDR3 protein is CASSTRGGQETQYF. The CDR3 nucleotides read TGTGCCAGCAGCACCCGGGGGGGACAAGAGACCCAGTACTTC.

This chain links TRBV2 with TRBJ1-2; D uncertain. The CDR3 has 14 residues. Germline-derived CDR1 and CDR2 are SNHLY and FYNNEI. V lost 1 base, J lost 4 bases, and 10 bases lay in between. CDR3 DNA sequence: TGTGCCAGCAGTGAAGATGCGGCCTCCTATGGCTACACCTTC. This gives the protein CASSEDAASYGYTF.

The V call is TRBV19, the J call TRBJ2-5, with 11 nucleotides matching TRBD2. The CDR3 has 15 amino acids. J lost 4 bases, V lost 0 bases, and 1 base had no gene match. Germline values: CDR1 LNHDA, CDR2 SQIVND (reference sequence). The CDR3 DNA follows: TGTGCCAGTAGTATAGATCTAGCGGGAGGAGAGACCCAGTACTTC. Amino acid sequence: CASSIDLAGGETQYF.

The CDR3, as DNA: TGTGCCAGTAGTACCTCAACAGGGATGGTGAATCAGCCCCAGCATTTT. Translating it yields CASSTSTGMVNQPQHF. The chain links TRBV19 to TRBJ1-5; tentatively, D is TRBD1 (6 bases). The CDR3 runs to 16 residues. V dropped 4 bases and J dropped 4 bases, with 17 bases sitting between them. Per germline, CDR1 LNHDA and CDR2 SQIVND (reference sequence).

The chain links TRBV4-2 to TRBJ1-2; 7 bases align to TRBD1. Germline-derived CDR1 and CDR2 are LGHNA and YNFKEQ. Trimming cost V 2 bases and J 7 bases; bases outside gene matches: 10. The CDR3 loop spans 15 amino acids. This chain's CDR3 is CASSQPPTGDGGYTF. The CDR3 DNA sequence: TGTGCCAGCAGCCAACCCCCCACAGGGGACGGTGGCTACACCTTC.

The chain uses TRBV6-6 and TRBJ1-1, with D unresolved. Trimming pared 0 bases from V and 6 bases from J, leaving 8 bases between. The CDR3 totals 13 residues. Germline CDR1 MNHNY, CDR2 SVGAGI (reference sequence). The CDR3 spells CASSYSLGAEAFF. Here the CDR3 DNA reads TGTGCCAGCAGTTACTCCCTAGGCGCTGAAGCTTTCTTT.

This clone has only a few counts. J is TRBJ2-7 and V is TRBV28; unclear D gene. This CDR3 spans 11 amino acids. The V and J ends lost 4 bases and 1 base respectively, with 2 bases between them. CDR1 and CDR2 from the germline V gene are MDHEN and SYDVKM. CDR3: CASSSSYEQYF. The CDR3 DNA sequence: TGTGCCAGCAGTTCTTCCTACGAGCAGTACTTC.

This CDR3 is CAWPQGRYEQYF. The CDR3 DNA reads TGTGCCTGGCCCCAGGGGAGATACGAGCAGTACTTC. V gene TRBV30 combines with J gene TRBJ2-7; the D gene is possibly TRBD1 (6 bases). Germline V gives CDR1 GTSNPN, CDR2 SVGIG (reference sequence). V lost 5 bases, J lost 4 bases, and 12 bases lay in between. CDR3 length equals 12 residues.